The 5 T cell receptor beta chains presented below share a single source sample, sequenced in a study of Ad26.COV2.S vaccination and SARS-CoV-2 variants. Regarding treatment: some 20 received Ad26.COV2.S at low or high dose, single or two shots; 5 received placebo; per-sample allocation not given. Repertoires come from day 63 after the first vaccine or placebo injection. Method: immunoSEQ multiplex PCR; TCRdb's copy keeps in-frame clones and lacks some. Counted here are around 250,000 clones, about 83% occurring once; the ten biggest clones make up 2.5% to 3.5%. The material was peripheral blood, obtained in a trial of Ad26.COV2.S vaccine versus placebo. Receptors originate from a person aged 18-60 years who received the Ad26.COV2.S COVID-19 vaccine or a placebo.

To note about this clone: One end of the junction does not line up with germline, which may come from a read error. The V gene is TRBV7-7, the J gene TRBJ2-3; D is unclear. The CDR3 sequence is 16 residues long. Germline V gene sequence: CDR1 SSHAT, CDR2 FNYEAQ (reference sequence). In DNA form, the CDR3 reads TGTGCTAGCAGCTTAGTTCCAGGAGCTAGCACAGATACGCAGTATTTT. Translation gives CASSLVPGASTDTQYF.

The sample holds one count of this clone. The chain is built from TRBV27 and TRBJ2-7, with 8 positions matching TRBD2. This CDR3 contains 13 residues. Trimming cost V 10 bases and J 2 bases; bases outside gene matches: 7. The germline gives CDR1 MNHEY, CDR2 SMNVEV (reference sequence). CDR3 DNA sequence: TGTGCCACCCGTCGGGGGGGCACCTACGAGCAGTACTTC. Its translation: CATRRGGTYEQYF.

This chain uses TRBV4-2 with TRBJ2-1; 8 nucleotides agree with TRBD2. Germline V gene lookup returns CDR1 LGHNA and CDR2 YNFKEQ. Losses at the gene ends were 0 bases for V and 4 bases for J; bases not matched to a gene: 11. The CDR3 consists of 18 residues. The CDR3 loop is CASSQEGIAAGVYNEQFF. CDR3 sequence (DNA): TGTGCCAGCAGCCAAGAAGGTATAGCAGCGGGAGTGTACAATGAGCAGTTCTTC.

The chain employs TRBV4-1 and TRBJ2-1, with D perhaps TRBD2 (6 bases). The ends were cut back, 4 bases at V and 1 base at J, with 14 bases in the middle. This CDR3 is 16 amino acids long. CDR1 is MGHRA, CDR2 YSYEKL, per germline. CDR3 sequence reads: CASSPDGTRSYNEQFF. The DNA of the CDR3 is TGCGCCAGCAGCCCGGACGGGACTCGGTCCTACAATGAGCAGTTCTTC.

The chain joins TRBV12-3 or TRBV12-4 to TRBJ1-1; D is unclear. Trimming took 7 bases from V and 4 from J, leaving 13 bases between them. The CDR3 consists of 13 residues. CDR3 bases: TGTGCCAGCACCCAACACTATCGCACTGAAGCTTTCTTT. Its translation is CASTQHYRTEAFF.